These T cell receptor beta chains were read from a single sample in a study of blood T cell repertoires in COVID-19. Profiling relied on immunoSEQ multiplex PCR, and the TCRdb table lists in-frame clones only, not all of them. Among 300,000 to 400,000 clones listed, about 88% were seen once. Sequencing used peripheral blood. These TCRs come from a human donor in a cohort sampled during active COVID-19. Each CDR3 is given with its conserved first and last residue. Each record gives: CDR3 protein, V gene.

CDR3: CASSRRTSGAYNEQFF; V: TRBV5-1
CDR3: CASSSLRDRPNYGYTF; V: TRBV27
CDR3: CASSSTGISYEQYF; V: TRBV5-1
CDR3: CASSPGMVRHGNTIYF; V: TRBV3-1/TRBV3-2
CDR3: CASSSRAGYYNEQFF; V: TRBV7-8
CDR3: CASSDPRGRVNYGYTF; V: TRBV6-1
CDR3: CASRRGGKNEQYF; V: TRBV2
CDR3: CASSRDTHDYGYTF; V: TRBV11-2
CDR3: CATSIVQAHFTSPLHF; V: TRBV15
CDR3: CASSLAPPRLAGGSYEQYF; V: TRBV5-1
CDR3: CAISEPPGTGETQYF; V: TRBV10-3
CDR3: CASSEPGRSYEQYF; V: TRBV2
CDR3: CASSYSGGSYEQYF; V: TRBV6-5
CDR3: CASSDQGRNSPLHF; V: TRBV6-5
CDR3: CASSRGNIRGPGNTIYF; V: TRBV5-1
CDR3: CASSPERASLGNTEAFF; V: TRBV18
CDR3: CASSQILDSYRYNEQFF; V: TRBV4-1
CDR3: CASSGTAWGGNEQFF; V: TRBV19
CDR3: CASSFGLAGGYEQYF; V: TRBV5-1
CDR3: CASSKTGTRDTEAFF; V: TRBV2
CDR3: CASSPHYEQYF; V: TRBV11-2
CDR3: CASSRAGGTTYEQYF; V: TRBV18